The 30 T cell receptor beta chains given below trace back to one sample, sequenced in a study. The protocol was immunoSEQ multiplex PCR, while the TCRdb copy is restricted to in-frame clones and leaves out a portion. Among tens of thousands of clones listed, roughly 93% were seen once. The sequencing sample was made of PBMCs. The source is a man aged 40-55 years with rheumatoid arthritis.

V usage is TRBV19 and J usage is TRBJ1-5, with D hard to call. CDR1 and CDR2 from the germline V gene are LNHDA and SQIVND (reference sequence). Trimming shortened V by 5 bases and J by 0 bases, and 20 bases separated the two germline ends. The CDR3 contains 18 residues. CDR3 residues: CASSVGRVVGYSNQPQHF. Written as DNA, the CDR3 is TGTGCCAGTAGTGTTGGACGTGTAGTGGGGTATAGCAATCAGCCCCAGCATTTT.

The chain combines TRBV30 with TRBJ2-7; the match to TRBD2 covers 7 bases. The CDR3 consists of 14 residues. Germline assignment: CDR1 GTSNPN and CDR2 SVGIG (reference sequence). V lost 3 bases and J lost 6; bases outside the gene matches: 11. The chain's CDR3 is CAWRGSTSSGEQYF. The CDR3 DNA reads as TGTGCCTGGAGGGGATCGACTAGCTCGGGCGAGCAGTACTTC.

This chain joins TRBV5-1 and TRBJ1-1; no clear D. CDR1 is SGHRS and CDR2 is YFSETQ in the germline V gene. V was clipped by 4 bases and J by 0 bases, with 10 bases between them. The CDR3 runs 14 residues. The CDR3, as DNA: TGCGCCAGCAGCGCATGGACGGTGAACACTGAAGCTTTCTTT. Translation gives CASSAWTVNTEAFF.

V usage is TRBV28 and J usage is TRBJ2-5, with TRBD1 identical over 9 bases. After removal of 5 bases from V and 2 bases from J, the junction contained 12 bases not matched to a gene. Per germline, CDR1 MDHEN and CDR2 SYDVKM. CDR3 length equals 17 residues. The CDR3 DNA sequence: TGTGCCAGCAGTCCCTTTACCCTCGGACAGGGGCAAGAGACCCAGTACTTC. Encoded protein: CASSPFTLGQGQETQYF.

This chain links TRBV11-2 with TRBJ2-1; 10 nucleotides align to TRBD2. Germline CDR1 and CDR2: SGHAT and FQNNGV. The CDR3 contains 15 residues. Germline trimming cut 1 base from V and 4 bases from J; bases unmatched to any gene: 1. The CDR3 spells CASSLGTSGYNEQFF. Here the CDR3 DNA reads TGTGCCAGCAGCTTAGGGACTAGCGGTTACAATGAGCAGTTCTTC.

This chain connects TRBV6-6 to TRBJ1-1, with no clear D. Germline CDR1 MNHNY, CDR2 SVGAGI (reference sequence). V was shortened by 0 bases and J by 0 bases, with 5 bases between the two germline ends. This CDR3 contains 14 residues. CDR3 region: CASSYSIVNTEAFF. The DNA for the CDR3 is TGTGCCAGCAGTTACTCTATAGTGAACACTGAAGCTTTCTTT.

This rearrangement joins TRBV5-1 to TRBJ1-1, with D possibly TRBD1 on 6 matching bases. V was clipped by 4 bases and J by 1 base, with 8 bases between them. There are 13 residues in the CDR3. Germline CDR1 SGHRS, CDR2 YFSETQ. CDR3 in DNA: TGCGCCAGCAGCCCACAGGGGAACACTGAAGCTTTCTTT. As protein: CASSPQGNTEAFF. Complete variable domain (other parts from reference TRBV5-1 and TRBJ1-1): KAGVTQTPRYLIKTRGQQVTLSCSPISGHRSVSWYQQTPGQGLQFLFEYFSETQRNKGNFPGRFSGRQFSNSRSEMNVSTLELGDSALYLCASSPQGNTEAFFGQGTRLTVV.

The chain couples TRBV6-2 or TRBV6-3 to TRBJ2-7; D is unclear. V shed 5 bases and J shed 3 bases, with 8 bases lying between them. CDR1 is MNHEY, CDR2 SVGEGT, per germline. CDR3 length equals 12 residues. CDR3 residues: CASSNTIYEQYF. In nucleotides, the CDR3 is TGTGCCAGCAGTAACACCATCTACGAGCAGTACTTC.

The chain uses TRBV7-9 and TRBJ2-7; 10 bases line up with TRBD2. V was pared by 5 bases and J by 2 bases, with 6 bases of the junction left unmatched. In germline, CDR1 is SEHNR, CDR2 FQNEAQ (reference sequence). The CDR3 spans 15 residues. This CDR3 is CASSNLAGDPYEQYF. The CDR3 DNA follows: TGTGCCAGCAGCAATCTAGCGGGAGATCCCTACGAGCAGTACTTC.

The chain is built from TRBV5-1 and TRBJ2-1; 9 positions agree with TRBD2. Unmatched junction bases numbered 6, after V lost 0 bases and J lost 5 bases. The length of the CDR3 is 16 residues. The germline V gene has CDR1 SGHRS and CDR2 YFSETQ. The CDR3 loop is CASSLGLAVPNNEQFF. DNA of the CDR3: TGCGCCAGCAGCTTGGGACTAGCGGTTCCCAACAATGAGCAGTTCTTC.

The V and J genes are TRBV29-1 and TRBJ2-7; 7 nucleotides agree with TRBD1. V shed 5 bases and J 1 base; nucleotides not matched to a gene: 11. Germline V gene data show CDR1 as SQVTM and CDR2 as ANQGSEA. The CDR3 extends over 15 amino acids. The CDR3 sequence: CSVIRTGYTSYEQYF. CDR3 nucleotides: TGCAGCGTTATCCGGACAGGTTATACATCCTACGAGCAGTACTTC.

The CDR3 DNA sequence: TGTGCCAGCAGCGCCGGGGGATACGAGCAGTACTTC. Amino acids: CASSAGGYEQYF. This chain joins TRBV5-4 and TRBJ2-7, with D perhaps matching TRBD2 (6 bases). The CDR3 runs to 12 residues. Germline CDR1 reads SGHNT; CDR2 reads YYREEE (reference sequence). V was trimmed by 4 bases and J by 4 bases, leaving 9 bases between them.

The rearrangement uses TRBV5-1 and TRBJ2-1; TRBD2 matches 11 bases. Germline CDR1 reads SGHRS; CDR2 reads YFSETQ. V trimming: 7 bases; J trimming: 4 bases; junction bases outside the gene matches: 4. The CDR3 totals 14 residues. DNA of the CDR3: TGCGCCAGCGGGGGACTAGCGGCTTACAATGAGCAGTTCTTC. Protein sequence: CASGGLAAYNEQFF.

The CDR3: CASSLTPGQGAYEQYF. Here the CDR3 DNA reads TGTGCCAGCAGCTTAACGCCGGGACAGGGGGCTTACGAGCAGTACTTC. The genes are TRBV7-3 and TRBJ2-7; 12 nucleotides align to TRBD1. Germline V gene lookup returns CDR1 SGHTA and CDR2 FQGTGA. This CDR3 contains 16 residues. V was clipped by 0 bases and J by 4 bases; unmatched bases: 4. Filled out from reference TRBV7-3 and TRBJ2-7, the complete variable domain reads GAGVSQTPSNKVTEKGKYVELRCDPISGHTALYWYRQSLGQGPEFLIYFQGTGAADDSGLPNDRFFAVRPEGSVSTLKIQRTERGDSAVYLCASSLTPGQGAYEQYFGPGTRLTVT.

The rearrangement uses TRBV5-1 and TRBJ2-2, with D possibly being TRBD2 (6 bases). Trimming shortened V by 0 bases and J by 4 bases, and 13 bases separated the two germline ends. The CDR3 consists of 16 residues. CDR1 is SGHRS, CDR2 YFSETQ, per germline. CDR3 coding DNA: TGCGCCAGCAGCTTGGTGGTAGCGGTCGGCACCGGGGAGCTGTTTTTT. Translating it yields CASSLVVAVGTGELFF.

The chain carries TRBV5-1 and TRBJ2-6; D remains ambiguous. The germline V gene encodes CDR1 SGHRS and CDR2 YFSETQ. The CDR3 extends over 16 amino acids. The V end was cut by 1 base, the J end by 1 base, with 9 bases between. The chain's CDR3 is CASSLRVPSGANVLTF. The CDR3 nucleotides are TGCGCCAGCAGCTTGCGCGTGCCATCTGGGGCCAACGTCCTGACTTTC.

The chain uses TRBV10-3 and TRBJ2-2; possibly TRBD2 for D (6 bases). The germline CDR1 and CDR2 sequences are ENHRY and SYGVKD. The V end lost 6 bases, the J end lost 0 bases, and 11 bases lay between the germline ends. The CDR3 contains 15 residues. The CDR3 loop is CAISRLGTNTGELFF. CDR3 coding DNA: TGTGCCATCAGCAGACTAGGTACGAACACCGGGGAGCTGTTTTTT.

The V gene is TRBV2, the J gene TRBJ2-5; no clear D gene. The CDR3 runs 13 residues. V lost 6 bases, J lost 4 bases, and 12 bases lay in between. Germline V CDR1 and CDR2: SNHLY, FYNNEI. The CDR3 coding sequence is TGTGCCAGCAGCCCCTGGGCTCCAGAGACCCAGTACTTC. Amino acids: CASSPWAPETQYF.

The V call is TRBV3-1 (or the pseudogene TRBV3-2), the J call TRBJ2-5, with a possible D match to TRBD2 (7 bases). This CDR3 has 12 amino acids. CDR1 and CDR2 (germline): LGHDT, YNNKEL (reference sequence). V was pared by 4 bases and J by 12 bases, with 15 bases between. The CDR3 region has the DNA TGTGCCAGCAGCCCGAGTGGGAGGGGGGAGTACTTC. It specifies CASSPSGRGEYF.

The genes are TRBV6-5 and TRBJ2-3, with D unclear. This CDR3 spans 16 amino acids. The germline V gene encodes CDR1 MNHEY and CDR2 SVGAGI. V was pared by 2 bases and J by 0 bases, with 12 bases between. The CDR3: CASSYEVSPSTDTQYF. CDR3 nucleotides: TGTGCCAGCAGTTACGAGGTCAGCCCTAGCACAGATACGCAGTATTTT.

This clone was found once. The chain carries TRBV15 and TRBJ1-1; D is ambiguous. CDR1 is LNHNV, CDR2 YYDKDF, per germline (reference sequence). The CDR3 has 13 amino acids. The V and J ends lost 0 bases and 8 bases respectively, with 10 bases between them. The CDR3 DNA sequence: TGTGCCACCAGCAGAGATCCCCCCGGGGAAGCTTTCTTT. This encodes CATSRDPPGEAFF.

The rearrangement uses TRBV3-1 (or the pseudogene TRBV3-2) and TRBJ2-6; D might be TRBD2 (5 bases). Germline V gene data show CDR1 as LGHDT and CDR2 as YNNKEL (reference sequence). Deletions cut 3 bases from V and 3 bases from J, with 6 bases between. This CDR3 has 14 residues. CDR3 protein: CASSQSGGANVLTF. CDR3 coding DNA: TGTGCCAGCAGCCAGAGCGGTGGGGCCAACGTCCTGACTTTC.

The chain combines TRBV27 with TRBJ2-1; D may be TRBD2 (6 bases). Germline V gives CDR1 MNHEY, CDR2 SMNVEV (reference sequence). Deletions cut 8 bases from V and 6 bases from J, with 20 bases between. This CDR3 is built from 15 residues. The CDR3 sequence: CASHRRGSPPNEQFF. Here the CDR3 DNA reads TGTGCCAGCCATCGTCGGGGGTCACCACCCAATGAGCAGTTCTTC.

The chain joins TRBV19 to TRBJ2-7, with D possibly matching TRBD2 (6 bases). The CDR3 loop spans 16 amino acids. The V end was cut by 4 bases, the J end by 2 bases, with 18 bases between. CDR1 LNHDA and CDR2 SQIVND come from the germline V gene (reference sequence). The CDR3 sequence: CASSTQGLQFAYEQYF. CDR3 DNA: TGTGCCAGTAGTACGCAGGGACTTCAATTCGCCTACGAGCAGTACTTC.

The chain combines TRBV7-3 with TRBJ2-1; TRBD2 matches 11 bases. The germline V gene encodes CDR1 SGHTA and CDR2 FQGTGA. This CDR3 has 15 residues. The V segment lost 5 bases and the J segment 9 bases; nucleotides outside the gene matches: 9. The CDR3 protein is CASSDTSGSGLEQFF. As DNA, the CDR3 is TGTGCCAGCAGCGACACTAGCGGGAGTGGACTTGAGCAGTTCTTC.

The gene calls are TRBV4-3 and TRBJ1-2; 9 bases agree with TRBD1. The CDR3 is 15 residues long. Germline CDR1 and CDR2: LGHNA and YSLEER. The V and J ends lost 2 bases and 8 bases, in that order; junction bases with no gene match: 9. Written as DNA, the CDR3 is TGCGCCAGCAGCCAAACCTCGACAGGGGGAGAAGGCTACACCTTC. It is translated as CASSQTSTGGEGYTF.

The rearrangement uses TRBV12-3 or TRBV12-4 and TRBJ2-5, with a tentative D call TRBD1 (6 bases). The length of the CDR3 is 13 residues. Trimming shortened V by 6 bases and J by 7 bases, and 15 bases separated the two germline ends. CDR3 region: CASRLQGIGTQYF. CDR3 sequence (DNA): TGTGCCAGCAGACTACAGGGTATCGGGACCCAGTACTTC.

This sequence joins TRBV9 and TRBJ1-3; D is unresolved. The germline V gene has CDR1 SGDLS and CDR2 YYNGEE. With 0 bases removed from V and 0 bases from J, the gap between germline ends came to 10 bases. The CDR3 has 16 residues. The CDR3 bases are TGTGCCAGCAGCGTAGGGCCGGGGATCTCTGGAAACACCATATATTTT. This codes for CASSVGPGISGNTIYF.

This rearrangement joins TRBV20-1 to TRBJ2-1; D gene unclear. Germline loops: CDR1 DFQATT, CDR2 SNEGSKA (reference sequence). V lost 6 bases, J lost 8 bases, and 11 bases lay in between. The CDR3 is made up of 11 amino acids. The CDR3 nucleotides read TGCAGTGCAATGGGCTGGGATGAGCAGTTCTTC. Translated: CSAMGWDEQFF.

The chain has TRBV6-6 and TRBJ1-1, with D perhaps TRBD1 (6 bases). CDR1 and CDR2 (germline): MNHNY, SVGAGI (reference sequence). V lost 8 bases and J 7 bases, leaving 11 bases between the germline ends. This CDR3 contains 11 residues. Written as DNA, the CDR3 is TGTGCCAGCGGAAGGGACAATGAAGCTTTCTTT. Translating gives CASGRDNEAFF.